This TCR beta chain appears in the sequencing data of a study of cytomegalovirus exposure and HLA in healthy donors. The table lists this clone with a count of one. Its antigen is unknown. Study-wide results and limits: V- and J-gene trimming of TCR beta was linked (in a later analysis) to a missense DCLRE1C variant.

PCR involved 60 Vbeta and 13 Jbeta primers. Produced via immunoSEQ multiplex PCR; TCRdb's table is partial and in-frame only. Seen here are 95,000 to 100,000 clones, more than 80% observed once, and the top ten hold approximately 3.9%. V gave up 6 bases and J gave up 6 bases; unmatched junction bases: 10. CDR3 length: 15 amino acids. Looked up from germline, CDR1 is SGHTA and CDR2 is FQGNSA. This chain uses TRBV7-2 with TRBJ2-1, with TRBD1 matching 8 bases. The TCR comes from a man aged 25-45 years in good health and CMV-seronegative. Source material: PBMCs. CDR3 loop: CASRGWTGPINEQFF. The CDR3 nucleotides read TGTGCCAGCAGGGGCTGGACAGGGCCGATCAATGAGCAGTTCTTC.